The TCR beta chain described here comes from a study of memory CD4+ T cells and cytomegalovirus serostatus. Single viable CD3+CD4+CD8-CD45RO+ cells were sorted as the memory CD4+ T cells. Authors' methods: Out-of-frame sequences were removed, leaving 2,000,000 or so distinct TCRbeta sequences. Generated by immunoSEQ multiplex PCR, the TCRdb table keeps only in-frame clones and is missing some. The V and J calls and the clone size are those of that table, but D and trimming were determined from the DNA. The sample lists 35,000 to 50,000 clones, 79% seen once, with about 1.1% in the top ten. The CDR3 covers 13 residues. The germline V gene encodes CDR1 SQVTM and CDR2 ANQGSEA. The V gene end was trimmed by 1 base and the J gene end by 5 bases; junction bases not matched to a gene: 3.

Sample: memory CD4+ T cells from blood. The receptor was isolated from an adult in good health and CMV-seronegative. The chain uses TRBV29-1 and TRBJ1-1, with 8 bases that match TRBD1. In nucleotides, the CDR3 is TGCAGCGTTGAAGTGGACAGGGCAACTGAAGCTTTCTTT. Translated: CSVEVDRATEAFF.